This T cell receptor beta chain was observed in a study of T cells expressing NK-cell markers. At the level of the study: With respect to HCMV, seven of the eight sequenced donors were seropositive, and one was seronegative.

Beta-chain TCR cDNA was generated via 5'RACE template switching with UMIs. TCRdb re-called the 5' RACE reads and gives one entry per CDR3 protein, without DNA. The listing contains approximately 150,000 distinct CDR3 sequences. Broader study findings: Roughly six of the donors carried dominant NKG2C+ clonotypes that took up roughly 1.0-8% of their CD8+ T cells.

Germline loops: CDR1 DFQATT, CDR2 SNEGSKA (reference sequence). CDR3 length: 14 amino acids. Notes on this clonotype: Antigen: not known.

The rearrangement links TRBV20-1 to TRBJ1-4. The sequencing sample was made of blood T cells: a sorted CD56 or NKG2C T cell subset, CD4+ or CD8+ T cells, or bulk PBMC T cells (not recorded which). The source is a woman between 18 and 75 years old in good health. The CDR3: CSALVSVMNEKLFF.